These 11 T cell receptor beta chains were sequenced from one sample in a study of blood T cells in healthy people across ages. Sample-barcoded 5' priming and a J-beta primer mix drove a second PCR of roughly 6 to 12 cycles. TCRdb re-derived calls from the 5' RACE reads in MiXCR, one entry per CDR3 protein. This sample yields 1.5 million to 2 million distinct CDR3 sequences, of which 28% are seen a single time; roughly 8% belongs to the top ten. Sequencing was performed on blood. These receptors were taken from a woman younger than 45 in good health.

Many counts were recorded for this clonotype. The genes are TRBV9 and TRBJ2-7, with a tentative D call TRBD2 (6 bases). The CDR3 spans 15 residues. V was pared by 0 bases and J by 7 bases, with 17 bases between. Germline V gene lookup returns CDR1 SGDLS and CDR2 YYNGEE. CDR3 nucleotide sequence: TGTGCCAGCAGCGTAGGTGACCATCCGGGGAGGGAGCAGTACTTC. It encodes CASSVGDHPGREQYF.

This clonotype was counted between two and nine times. The V and J genes are TRBV9 and TRBJ2-5; TRBD1 or TRBD2 may be the D gene (7 bases each). Trimming removed 3 bases from V and 11 bases from J, with 20 bases in between. Germline-derived CDR1 and CDR2 are SGDLS and YYNGEE. The CDR3 is 14 amino acids. In DNA, the CDR3 is TGTGCCAGCAGCGGAACCACAGGGGCGGGGGAGCAGTACTTC. Translating gives CASSGTTGAGEQYF.

Comments on this clonotype: Germline is not matched at one junction end, which may reflect a read error. The CDR3 sequence is CTSSNQGGELFF. The CDR3 DNA reads as TGTACCAGCAGTAACCAGGGAGGGGAGCTGTTTTTT. The chain employs TRBV6-6 and TRBJ2-2, with D possibly being TRBD1 (5 bases). The CDR3 length is 12 residues. Germline-derived CDR1 and CDR2 are MNHNY and SVGAGI (reference sequence).

Only a few counts were recorded for this clonotype. Its ends do not fully match the called genes, so a read error is possible. This rearrangement joins TRBV28 to TRBJ2-3, with 14 bases that match TRBD2. CDR3 length: 17 amino acids. Per germline, CDR1 MDHEN and CDR2 SYDVKM. The CDR3 loop reads CASRGTSGGRSTDTQYF. Written as DNA, the CDR3 is TGTGCCAGCAGAGGGACTAGCGGGGGTCGTAGCACTGATACGCAGTATTTT.

This clonotype was observed a few times. DNA of the CDR3: TGTGCCAGCAGCCAAGATTCCGGGCTCTCAAGATCCTACAATGAGCAGTTCTTC. This codes for CASSQDSGLSRSYNEQFF. The chain carries TRBV14 and TRBJ2-1; unclear D gene. Trimming took 0 bases from V and 1 from J, leaving 16 bases between them. The CDR3 spans 18 residues. In germline, CDR1 is SGHDN, CDR2 FVKESK.

This sequence joins TRBV20-1 and TRBJ2-1, with 7 bases lining up with TRBD2. The length of the CDR3 is 14 residues. Germline trimming cut 1 base from V and 4 bases from J; bases unmatched to any gene: 4. The germline V gene encodes CDR1 DFQATT and CDR2 SNEGSKA (reference sequence). The CDR3 sequence is CSARVGGRYNEQFF. CDR3 nucleotide sequence: TGCAGTGCTAGAGTGGGCGGGAGATACAATGAGCAGTTCTTC.

This clonotype was seen only a few times. J is TRBJ2-1 and V is TRBV5-1, with D perhaps TRBD1 (5 bases). Germline lookup yields CDR1 SGHRS and CDR2 YFSETQ. This CDR3 comprises 14 residues. Trimming pared 4 bases from V and 3 bases from J, leaving 11 bases between. This CDR3 is CASSRTYNYNEQFF. As DNA, the CDR3 is TGCGCCAGCAGCCGGACATACAACTACAATGAGCAGTTCTTC.

This chain joins TRBV30 and TRBJ1-5, with 7 bases matching TRBD1. V shed 0 bases and J 11 bases; nucleotides not matched to a gene: 13. The V gene's germline CDR1 is GTSNPN and CDR2 SVGIG (reference sequence). The CDR3 length is 15 residues. The DNA for the CDR3 is TGTGCCTGGAGTGTAACTGGAGGGGGCGGAAAGACCCAGCATTTT. Translation: CAWSVTGGGGKTQHF.

The chain recombines TRBV27 with TRBJ2-7; 9 bases match TRBD1. With 5 bases clipped from V and 5 bases from J, the junction kept 7 bases outside the gene matches. This CDR3 has 14 residues. Germline assignment: CDR1 MNHEY and CDR2 SMNVEV (reference sequence). The CDR3 region is CASSLQGAVDEQYF. DNA of the CDR3: TGTGCCAGCAGTCTACAGGGGGCTGTGGACGAGCAGTACTTC.

This clonotype was counted only a few times. The chain carries TRBV7-9 and TRBJ1-2, with D uncertain. V dropped 6 bases and J dropped 8 bases, with 16 bases sitting between them. The V gene's germline CDR1 is SEHNR and CDR2 FQNEAQ (reference sequence). The CDR3 sequence is 13 residues long. The CDR3 spells CASRSDGGDGYTF. The CDR3, as DNA: TGTGCCAGCAGATCCGACGGAGGAGACGGCTACACCTTC.

This clonotype has a handful of counts. This may be a read error: a much more frequent sequence differs by one nucleotide. The genes are TRBV10-2 and TRBJ2-7; TRBD1 matches at 8 bases. CDR1 and CDR2 (germline): WSHSY, SAAADI. Unmatched junction bases numbered 9, after V lost 6 bases and J lost 5 bases. The CDR3 has 14 residues. DNA of the CDR3: TGCGCCAGCAGGGAGCACAGGGGGGTAAACGAGCAGTACTTC. Protein sequence: CASREHRGVNEQYF.